This entry lists 16 T cell receptor beta chains sequenced from one sample in a study of blood T cell repertoires in COVID-19. The table came from immunoSEQ multiplex PCR; TCRdb's copy has only in-frame clones and leaves some out. Altogether some 41,000 clones are present, approximately 90% being singletons, with the ten largest covering roughly 15%. Sample: peripheral blood. These TCRs come from a man between 65 and 85 years old with active COVID-19.

This clone showed up just a few times. The rearrangement links TRBV6-5 to TRBJ1-2; 8 bases map to TRBD1. Germline V gene sequence: CDR1 MNHEY, CDR2 SVGAGI. This CDR3 region has 14 residues. Trimming at V came to 0 bases and at J to 10 bases, leaving 7 bases not matched to a gene. This chain's CDR3 is CASSYSRQGADYTF. CDR3 DNA sequence: TGTGCCAGCAGTTACTCCCGGCAGGGGGCGGACTACACCTTC.

There are a few counts of this clone. The rearrangement uses TRBV28 and TRBJ1-5; D gene uncertain. Trimming shortened V by 8 bases and J by 2 bases, and 10 bases separated the two germline ends. Germline assignment: CDR1 MDHEN and CDR2 SYDVKM. This CDR3 has 13 residues. This CDR3 reads CASQRRGNQPQHF. As DNA, the CDR3 is TGTGCCAGCCAGCGGCGCGGCAATCAGCCCCAGCATTTT.

V is TRBV6-5 and J is TRBJ2-3; D is perhaps TRBD1 (5 bases). The CDR3 consists of 15 residues. With 2 bases removed from V and 4 bases from J, the gap between germline ends came to 13 bases. CDR1 is MNHEY, CDR2 SVGAGI, per germline. As DNA, the CDR3 is TGTGCCAGCAGTTACAGGGCTAAAGGGGCAGATACGCAGTATTTT. This sequence encodes CASSYRAKGADTQYF.

The chain links TRBV15 to TRBJ1-4, with TRBD1 as a possible D gene (5 bases). Deletions cut 7 bases from V and 4 bases from J, with 13 bases between. The CDR3 runs to 14 residues. Germline CDR1 is LNHNV and CDR2 is YYDKDF (reference sequence). CDR3 nucleotides: TGTGCCACCACCACTGGGCAGGGTAATGAAAAACTGTTTTTT. Translation: CATTTGQGNEKLFF.

This clone was detected only once. The chain employs TRBV5-4 and TRBJ1-6; a weak D match, TRBD1 (5 bases). The CDR3 covers 15 residues. Trimming stripped 5 bases from V and 9 bases from J, with 18 bases between. Germline V gives CDR1 SGHNT, CDR2 YYREEE (reference sequence). CDR3 residues: CASSPTTARGSPLHF. DNA of the CDR3: TGTGCCAGCAGTCCGACGACAGCGAGAGGTTCACCCCTCCACTTT.

CDR3 loop: CASSYSRGTRGDTQYF. In DNA form, the CDR3 reads TGTGCCAGCAGTTACTCGAGGGGGACGAGGGGGGATACGCAGTATTTT. The chain carries TRBV6-5 and TRBJ2-3; maybe TRBD1 (6 bases). V lost 0 bases, J lost 6 bases, and 16 bases lay in between. The CDR3 has 16 residues. Germline CDR1 and CDR2: MNHEY and SVGAGI.

J is TRBJ1-1 and V is TRBV6-5; 10 bases fit TRBD1. V gave up 6 bases and J gave up 6 bases; unmatched junction bases: 4. Germline V lookup: CDR1 MNHEY, CDR2 SVGAGI. This CDR3 has 13 residues. CDR3 bases: TGTGCCAGCAGACGACAGGGGGCACCTGAAGCTTTCTTT. This encodes CASRRQGAPEAFF.

CDR3 nucleotide sequence: TGTGCCAGTAGTACAGCCTGGACAGGTAACAATCAGCCCCAGCATTTT. It encodes CASSTAWTGNNQPQHF. This chain uses TRBV19 with TRBJ1-5; 7 bases fit TRBD1. Germline V gene sequence: CDR1 LNHDA, CDR2 SQIVND (reference sequence). This CDR3 has 16 residues. The V segment lost 4 bases and the J segment 3 bases; nucleotides outside the gene matches: 9.

V usage is TRBV4-3 and J usage is TRBJ1-6; no clear D. Trimming removed 4 bases at V and 14 bases at J, with 18 bases between. CDR1 is LGHNA, CDR2 YSLEER, per germline. The CDR3 runs 14 residues. The CDR3 sequence is CASSPTGSGRTLHF. The CDR3 DNA reads TGCGCCAGCAGCCCGACGGGATCCGGGCGGACCCTCCACTTT.

CDR3 sequence reads: CASSPQIVQDEETQYF. DNA for the CDR3: TGTGCCAGCAGCCCACAAATCGTACAGGACGAAGAGACCCAGTACTTC. The chain is built from TRBV7-2 and TRBJ2-5, with a weak D call TRBD1 (5 bases). V lost 5 bases and J 3 bases, leaving 19 bases between the germline ends. Germline CDR1 and CDR2: SGHTA and FQGNSA. This CDR3 spans 16 amino acids. The variable domain in full, with the rest retrieved from reference TRBV7-2 and TRBJ2-5, is GAGVSQSPSNKVTEKGKDVELRCDPISGHTALYWYRQSLGQGLEFLIYFQGNSAPDKSGLPSDRFSAERTGGSVSTLTIQRTQQEDSAVYLCASSPQIVQDEETQYFGPGTRLLVL.

The chain recombines TRBV10-3 with TRBJ1-2, with D possibly matching TRBD1 (6 bases). CDR1 is ENHRY, CDR2 SYGVKD, per germline. Deletions cut 2 bases from V and 7 bases from J, with 14 bases between. The CDR3 has 14 amino acids. CDR3 protein: CAISEGGARSGYTF. The DNA for the CDR3 is TGTGCCATCAGTGAGGGGGGGGCGCGGTCTGGCTACACCTTC.

V gene TRBV4-2 combines with J gene TRBJ1-1, with D perhaps matching TRBD1 (5 bases). The V end lost 0 bases, the J end lost 4 bases, and 15 bases lay between the germline ends. The length of the CDR3 is 16 residues. Per germline, CDR1 LGHNA and CDR2 YNFKEQ. The CDR3 protein is CASSQDFGRVSTEAFF. CDR3 coding DNA: TGTGCCAGCAGCCAAGACTTCGGCAGGGTTAGCACTGAAGCTTTCTTT.

The rearrangement joins TRBV9 to TRBJ2-6, with TRBD1 as a possible D gene (5 bases). CDR1 and CDR2 from the germline V gene are SGDLS and YYNGEE. CDR3 length: 17 amino acids. Trimming cost V 4 bases and J 2 bases, with 16 bases left between them. This chain's CDR3 is CASSKTSQGAGANVLTF. CDR3 DNA: TGTGCCAGCAGCAAGACGAGTCAGGGTGCTGGGGCCAACGTCCTGACTTTC.

As for this clone: The CDR3 does not end in the conserved phenylalanine or tryptophan, so this is likely a read error. The DNA is omitted, as the CDR3 cannot be located on it reliably, and the CDR3 follows TCRdb's listing. V usage is TRBV7-7 and J usage is TRBJ1-2. Germline CDR1 is SSHAT and CDR2 is FNYEAQ (reference sequence). The CDR3 region is 8 residues in length, termini included. This CDR3 reads CASSLERS.

The genes are TRBV19 and TRBJ2-7, with 7 bases that match TRBD1. The V and J ends lost 5 bases and 2 bases, in that order; junction bases with no gene match: 6. Germline values: CDR1 LNHDA, CDR2 SQIVND (reference sequence). The CDR3 is 14 residues long. In DNA form, the CDR3 reads TGTGCCAGTAGTCTTCGACAGGGAACCTACGAGCAGTACTTC. Amino acid sequence: CASSLRQGTYEQYF.

The genes are TRBV6-7 and TRBJ1-1, with a tentative D call TRBD1 (6 bases). TRBV6-7 is known as an ORF, though its function is uncertain. The CDR3 sequence is 14 residues long. V was cut by 6 bases and J by 3 bases, with 14 bases left in between. This CDR3 reads CASRGAQPHTEAFF. The CDR3 DNA reads as TGTGCCAGCAGGGGGGCCCAACCACACACTGAAGCTTTCTTT.